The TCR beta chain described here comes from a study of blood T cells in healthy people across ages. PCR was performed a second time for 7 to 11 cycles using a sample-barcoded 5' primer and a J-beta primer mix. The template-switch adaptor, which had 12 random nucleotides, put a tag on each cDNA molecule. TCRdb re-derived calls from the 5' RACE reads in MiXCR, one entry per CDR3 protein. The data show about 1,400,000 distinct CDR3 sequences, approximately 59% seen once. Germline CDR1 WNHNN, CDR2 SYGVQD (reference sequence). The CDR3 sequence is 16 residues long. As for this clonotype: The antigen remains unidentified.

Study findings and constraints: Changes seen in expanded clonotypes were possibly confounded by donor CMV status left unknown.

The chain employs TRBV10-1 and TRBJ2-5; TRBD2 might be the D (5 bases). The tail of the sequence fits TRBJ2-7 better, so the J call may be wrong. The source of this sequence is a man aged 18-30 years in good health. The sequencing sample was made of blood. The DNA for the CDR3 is TGCGCCAGCAGTGAGTCCGGACTCCCAAGTGAGTACGAGCAGTACTTC. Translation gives CASSESGLPSEYEQYF.